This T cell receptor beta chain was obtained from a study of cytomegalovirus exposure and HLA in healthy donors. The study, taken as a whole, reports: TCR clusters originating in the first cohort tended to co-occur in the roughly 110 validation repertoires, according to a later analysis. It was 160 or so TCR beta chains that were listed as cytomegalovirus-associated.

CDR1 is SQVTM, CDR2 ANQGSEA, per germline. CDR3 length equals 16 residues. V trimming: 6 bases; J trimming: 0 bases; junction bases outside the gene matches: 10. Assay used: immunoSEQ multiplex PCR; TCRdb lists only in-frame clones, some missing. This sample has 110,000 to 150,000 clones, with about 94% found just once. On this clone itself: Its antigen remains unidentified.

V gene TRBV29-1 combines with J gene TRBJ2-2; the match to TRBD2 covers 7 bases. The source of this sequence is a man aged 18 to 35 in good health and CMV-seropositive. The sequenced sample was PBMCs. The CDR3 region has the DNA TGCAGCGTCGGACTAGTTTTTTCACCGAACACCGGGGAGCTGTTTTTT. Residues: CSVGLVFSPNTGELFF.